Below, 25 T cell receptor beta chains from the same sample are listed, as sequenced in a study of T cells in tuberculosis. The assay was immunoSEQ multiplex PCR, and TCRdb's table has in-frame clones only and misses some. Among about 45,000 clones, roughly 94% were seen once, and the ten largest hold 1.9%. The source material was PBMCs. All receptors derive from a donor aged 10 to 29 with latent tuberculosis or without tuberculosis infection. Some clones in this sample may be carry-over from other donors' samples.

This clone was counted between two and nine times. V and J are TRBV7-2 and TRBJ2-2; possible D gene TRBD1, 5 bases. Trimming left V 4 bases short and J 7 bases short, with 19 bases between. CDR1 is SGHTA and CDR2 is FQGNSA in the germline V gene. This CDR3 spans 16 amino acids. Written as DNA, the CDR3 is TGTGCCAGCAGCTCCGCCCCCCAGGGTTTAGGCGGGGAGCTGTTTTTT. As protein: CASSSAPQGLGGELFF.

The chain joins TRBV2 to TRBJ2-1; 11 nucleotides align to TRBD2. The length of the CDR3 is 17 residues. CDR1 and CDR2 (germline): SNHLY, FYNNEI. In nucleotides, the CDR3 is TGTGTCACCGAGGATGGGAGACTAGCGGGAAATCACAATGAGCAGTTCTTC. It is translated as CVTEDGRLAGNHNEQFF.

This rearrangement joins TRBV19 to TRBJ1-1; 7 bases line up with TRBD1. This CDR3 is built from 13 residues. The ends lost 6 bases at V and 2 bases at J; junction bases unmatched: 3. From germline, CDR1 is LNHDA and CDR2 SQIVND (reference sequence). The CDR3, as DNA: TGTGCCAGTAGGACAGGGTCTAACACTGAAGCTTTCTTT. Protein: CASRTGSNTEAFF.

The rearrangement links TRBV15 to TRBJ2-1, with TRBD2 as a possible D gene (6 bases). Trimming took off 2 bases at V and 0 bases at J, with 8 bases between the two ends. The CDR3 consists of 15 residues. Per germline, CDR1 LNHNV and CDR2 YYDKDF (reference sequence). The CDR3 spells CATSRPAGSYNEQFF. CDR3 coding DNA: TGTGCCACCAGCAGACCAGCGGGCTCCTACAATGAGCAGTTCTTC.

The rearrangement joins TRBV28 to TRBJ1-5; perhaps TRBD1 as D (5 bases). Trimming shortened V by 1 base and J by 0 bases, and 19 bases separated the two germline ends. Germline V gives CDR1 MDHEN, CDR2 SYDVKM. The CDR3 is 19 amino acids. CDR3 region: CASSLFGLLQGDSNQPQHF. CDR3 DNA sequence: TGTGCCAGCAGTTTATTCGGCCTCCTCCAGGGCGATAGCAATCAGCCCCAGCATTTT.

V and J are TRBV19 and TRBJ1-1; 7 bases fit TRBD1. The CDR3 is 11 residues long. Trimming cost V 5 bases and J 11 bases; bases outside gene matches: 5. Germline V gives CDR1 LNHDA, CDR2 SQIVND (reference sequence). DNA of the CDR3: TGTGCCAGTAGTTTGGGACAGTTGGCTTTCTTT. It specifies CASSLGQLAFF.

This clone showed up just once. The genes are TRBV27 and TRBJ2-3; 7 bases align to TRBD2. The CDR3 is made up of 16 amino acids. V was pared by 1 base and J by 4 bases, with 8 bases of the junction left unmatched. Germline CDR1 MNHEY, CDR2 SMNVEV (reference sequence). CDR3 coding DNA: TGTGCCAGCAGTTTATGGGTGGGAGGGCCTGCAGATACGCAGTATTTT. Amino acids: CASSLWVGGPADTQYF.

V gene TRBV5-1 combines with J gene TRBJ2-1; 9 bases line up with TRBD1. V shed 6 bases, J shed 6 bases, and the junction held 4 bases outside the gene matches. The germline CDR1 and CDR2 sequences are SGHRS and YFSETQ. CDR3 length: 13 amino acids. CDR3 DNA: TGCGCCAGCACCGGGACAGGGTCCAATGAGCAGTTCTTC. It codes for CASTGTGSNEQFF.

The gene calls are TRBV4-2 and TRBJ2-3; 7 nucleotides agree with TRBD2. Trimming cost V 0 bases and J 1 base; bases outside gene matches: 4. Germline CDR1 LGHNA, CDR2 YNFKEQ. CDR3 length: 16 amino acids. The CDR3 coding sequence is TGTGCCAGCAGCCAAGATCCGGGAGGCGGCACAGATACGCAGTATTTT. Protein: CASSQDPGGGTDTQYF.

The chain employs TRBV4-1 and TRBJ2-7, with 7 bases that match TRBD2. CDR1 is MGHRA, CDR2 YSYEKL, per germline. The CDR3 is made up of 15 amino acids. Trimming at V came to 2 bases and at J to 8 bases, leaving 12 bases not matched to a gene. The CDR3 sequence: CASSQFPMLADQQYF. Written as DNA, the CDR3 is TGCGCCAGCAGCCAATTCCCCATGCTAGCGGATCAGCAGTACTTC.

The chain joins TRBV27 to TRBJ2-2; 7 bases are a match to TRBD1. This CDR3 has 16 amino acids. The junction had 10 bases not matched to a gene; V was cut back by 4 bases and J by 5 bases. Germline V lookup: CDR1 MNHEY, CDR2 SMNVEV (reference sequence). CDR3 protein: CASSSPARGRTGELFF. In nucleotides, the CDR3 is TGTGCCAGCAGTTCCCCTGCGAGGGGGCGTACCGGGGAGCTGTTTTTT.

V is TRBV27 and J is TRBJ2-1; D might be TRBD2 (5 bases). V was trimmed by 11 bases and J by 6 bases, leaving 17 bases between them. The germline V gene encodes CDR1 MNHEY and CDR2 SMNVEV (reference sequence). The CDR3 is 13 amino acids. In DNA form, the CDR3 reads TGTGCCTCCAGAGGCGGGTTTGGCAATGAGCAGTTCTTC. The encoded protein is CASRGGFGNEQFF.

The J gene is TRBJ2-3, the V gene TRBV14, with TRBD2 matching 11 bases. The CDR3 runs 16 residues. Germline V gene data show CDR1 as SGHDN and CDR2 as FVKESK. After removal of 4 bases from V and 6 bases from J, the junction contained 9 bases not matched to a gene. The CDR3 DNA is TGTGCCAGCAGCCTTACTAGCGGGAGCACGTTGGATACGCAGTATTTT. It codes for CASSLTSGSTLDTQYF.

The V and J genes are TRBV10-1 and TRBJ2-3; maybe TRBD1 (5 bases). Trimming removed 2 bases at V and 6 bases at J, with 12 bases between. Germline V CDR1 and CDR2: WNHNN, SYGVQD (reference sequence). The CDR3 length is 14 residues. The CDR3 DNA sequence: TGCGCCAGCAGTGAGAGGGGTAGGTGGGATACGCAGTATTTT. This gives the protein CASSERGRWDTQYF.

This clone occurred once. The chain links TRBV5-1 to TRBJ1-1; a weak D match, TRBD1 (6 bases). The CDR3 has 12 amino acids. From germline, CDR1 is SGHRS and CDR2 YFSETQ. The V and J ends lost 0 bases and 10 bases respectively, with 10 bases between them. The CDR3 loop reads CASSLEGVLAFF. The CDR3 coding sequence is TGCGCCAGCAGCTTGGAGGGGGTTCTAGCTTTCTTT.

The DNA for the CDR3 is TGTGCCAGCAGTTACCGGGACTACGAGCAGTACTTC. Encoded protein: CASSYRDYEQYF. The rearrangement joins TRBV5-4 to TRBJ2-7; D is possibly TRBD2 (5 bases). Between the trimmed V and J ends, which lost 5 bases and 3 bases, there was a span of 9 bases. Germline CDR1 reads SGHNT; CDR2 reads YYREEE (reference sequence). The CDR3 is 12 amino acids.

The chain links TRBV25-1 to TRBJ1-4, with a tentative D call TRBD1 (5 bases). Per the germline V gene, CDR1 is MGHDK and CDR2 is SYGVNS. The CDR3 covers 15 residues. V dropped 3 bases and J dropped 2 bases, with 10 bases sitting between them. The CDR3 region is CASSDPGRTNEKLFF. CDR3 DNA sequence: TGTGCCAGCAGTGATCCAGGGCGGACTAATGAAAAACTGTTTTTT.

This chain connects TRBV7-2 to TRBJ2-5; the D gene is possibly TRBD2 (5 bases). Deletions cut 5 bases from V and 4 bases from J, with 14 bases between. This CDR3 contains 14 residues. Germline CDR1 reads SGHTA; CDR2 reads FQGNSA. In DNA form, the CDR3 reads TGTGCCAGCAGCCCAAACGGGGTTACAGAGACCCAGTACTTC. Its translation: CASSPNGVTETQYF.

The chain recombines TRBV30 with TRBJ2-2; D not resolved. Looked up from germline, CDR1 is GTSNPN and CDR2 is SVGIG (reference sequence). Trimming shortened V by 0 bases and J by 4 bases, and 12 bases separated the two germline ends. This CDR3 contains 15 residues. The CDR3 reads CAWSVRLESTGELFF. CDR3 coding DNA: TGTGCCTGGAGTGTACGGTTGGAGTCCACCGGGGAGCTGTTTTTT.

The chain joins TRBV5-5 to TRBJ2-5; 8 positions match TRBD1. Losses at the gene ends were 4 bases for V and 1 base for J; bases not matched to a gene: 6. Germline V gene sequence: CDR1 SGHKS, CDR2 YYEKEE (reference sequence). CDR3 size: 15 residues. DNA for the CDR3: TGTGCCAGCAGCCCTCTGGACAGGGTCCAAGAGACCCAGTACTTC. Residues: CASSPLDRVQETQYF.

V is TRBV28 and J is TRBJ2-7; 10 bases match TRBD1. CDR1 and CDR2 (germline): MDHEN, SYDVKM. This CDR3 has 15 residues. The junction had 9 bases not matched to a gene; V was cut back by 3 bases and J by 7 bases. The CDR3 spells CASSFFGTGVEEQYF. CDR3 bases: TGTGCCAGCAGTTTTTTCGGGACAGGGGTAGAAGAGCAGTACTTC.

The CDR3 DNA sequence: TGTGCTAGTGGTCCGGGGACAGGGGGTGGCTATGGCTACACCTTC. This codes for CASGPGTGGGYGYTF. The chain recombines TRBV12-5 with TRBJ1-2; 11 bases fit TRBD1. This CDR3 spans 15 amino acids. From germline, CDR1 is LGHNT and CDR2 FRNRAP. The junction had 6 bases not matched to a gene; V was cut back by 5 bases and J by 4 bases.

V is TRBV7-6 and J is TRBJ2-5; D is possibly TRBD2 (5 bases). Germline V lookup: CDR1 SGHVS, CDR2 FNYEAQ. The CDR3 is 14 residues long. The ends were cut back, 1 base at V and 4 bases at J, with 10 bases in the middle. In DNA form, the CDR3 reads TGTGCCAGCAGCTTAGGAGTTGAGGGAGAGACCCAGTACTTC. This gives the protein CASSLGVEGETQYF.

The V call is TRBV27, the J call TRBJ2-7, with 7 positions matching TRBD2. The length of the CDR3 is 15 residues. With V trimmed by 2 bases and J by 4 bases, 8 bases remained unmatched. CDR1 and CDR2 from the germline V gene are MNHEY and SMNVEV (reference sequence). The CDR3 here is CASSLRLAEFYEQYF. CDR3 nucleotides: TGTGCCAGCAGTTTACGGCTAGCGGAGTTTTACGAGCAGTACTTC.

The chain couples TRBV18 to TRBJ1-4, with TRBD1 matching 10 bases. The V gene's germline CDR1 is KGHSH and CDR2 LQKENI. CDR3 size: 14 residues. V lost 5 bases and J lost 6; bases outside the gene matches: 3. The CDR3 sequence is CASSAGTGDEKLFF. In nucleotides, the CDR3 is TGTGCCAGCTCAGCCGGGACAGGGGATGAAAAACTGTTTTTT.